Listed below are T cell receptor beta chains from one sample, sequenced in a study of CXCR3-negative and CXCR3-positive naive CD8 T cells. TCRdb reprocessed the 5' RACE reads and stores each CDR3 protein as one record, lacking DNA. The table counts 100,000 or so distinct CDR3 sequences; 1.5% to 2% lies in the top ten. Sequencing was performed on naive CXCR3- CD8+ T cells from blood. Every receptor here comes from a human donor in good health. Some clones in this sample may be carry-over from other donors' samples. Each CDR3 is given with its conserved first and last residue. A clone size is listed for some rows: how often the clone was seen (once, few, many), or a class if it is expanded.

CASSFREGDEQYF | 13 | TRBV28 | NA | TRBJ2-7
CASSNDPLMNTEAFF | 15 | TRBV6-5 | NA | TRBJ1-1
CASSQRLARTDTQYF | 15 | TRBV13 | NA | TRBJ2-3
CASSLGRAGDEQYF | 14 | TRBV5-1 | NA | TRBJ2-7
CSARWARKNTGELFF | 15 | TRBV20-1 | NA | TRBJ2-2
CSVVGGGLNEQYF | 13 | TRBV29-1 | NA | TRBJ2-7
CSVEERRGTGTNTGELFF | 18 | TRBV29-1 | medium-sized | TRBJ2-2
CASSFEVETQYF | 12 | TRBV28 | NA | TRBJ2-5
CASSLASARDQETQYF | 16 | TRBV7-6 | medium-sized | TRBJ2-5
CSVDRVGTGELFF | 13 | TRBV29-1 | NA | TRBJ2-2
CASSLQGLDYEQYF | 14 | TRBV5-1 | NA | TRBJ2-7
CASSTTGHGYTF | 12 | TRBV5-1 | NA | TRBJ1-2
CASSYHVGANQPQHF | 15 | TRBV6-6 | NA | TRBJ1-5
CASSQDAWTGGSNEQYF | 17 | TRBV4-3 | NA | TRBJ2-7
CASSPTGGLYEQYF | 14 | TRBV7-6 | NA | TRBJ2-7
CTRTRQIQETQYF | 13 | TRBV1 | NA | TRBJ2-5
CASSQSGDRATFDSYEQYF | 19 | TRBV23-1 | medium-sized | TRBJ2-7
CASGPGGSYNEQFF | 14 | TRBV6-2/TRBV6-3 | NA | TRBJ2-1
CASSLTVGWGRDTQYF | 16 | TRBV7-9 | NA | TRBJ2-3
CASRLAGDLWQFF | 13 | TRBV12-3/TRBV12-4 | NA | TRBJ2-1
CATSRAPTGIGDEQYF | 16 | TRBV15 | NA | TRBJ2-7
CSVTLVFGEQFF | 12 | TRBV29-1 | NA | TRBJ2-1